This record concerns one T cell receptor beta chain sequence. This entry belongs to a study of T cells in Graves' hyperthyroidism and ophthalmopathy. Amplification of TCR beta CDR3 regions used RNA as the template. During a first-round RT-PCR of the TCR CDR3, the HTBI primer set was used. TCRdb reprocessed the multiplex PCR reads with MiXCR, giving one entry per CDR3 protein. The data show 600,000 to 650,000 distinct CDR3 sequences, with about 16% seen just once and over 3.5% held by the top ten. This CDR3 is 14 amino acids long. Germline V lookup: CDR1 SQVTM, CDR2 ANQGSEA. Trimming left V 7 bases short and J 2 bases short, with 16 bases between.

The source of this sequence is a woman aged 25 to 39 with Graves' hyperthyroidism. The material sequenced was blood. The gene calls are TRBV29-1 and TRBJ2-3; D is perhaps TRBD2 (5 bases). The DNA of the CDR3 is TGCAGCGCCGCGTCTAGCCGAAACACAGATACGCAGTATTTT. Amino acid sequence: CSAASSRNTDTQYF.